Each of the 10 T cell receptor beta chains below was sequenced from the same sample in a study of graft-versus-host responses after intestinal transplantation. Here immunoSEQ multiplex PCR was the method, and the copy in TCRdb shows in-frame clones only, minus some. This table holds about 29,000 clones, about 92% found once. The sample consisted of PBMCs, taken 66 days after intestinal transplant. The receptors originated from a human patient who received an intestinal transplant, so some T cells may come from the graft donor.

This clone was counted between two and nine times. The chain joins TRBV6-4 to TRBJ2-3; 16 bases are a match to TRBD2. After removal of 4 bases from V and 4 bases from J, the junction contained 2 bases not matched to a gene. CDR1 is MRHNA, CDR2 SNTAGT, per germline. This CDR3 comprises 16 residues. The CDR3 DNA reads TGTGCCAGCAGTGCGGGACTAGCGGGGGGGCCAGATACGCAGTATTTT. It yields the protein CASSAGLAGGPDTQYF.

The genes are TRBV5-1 and TRBJ2-6, with 9 bases that match TRBD1. Germline-derived CDR1 and CDR2 are SGHRS and YFSETQ. The CDR3 is 20 residues long. The J segment lost 0 bases and the V segment lost 7 bases, leaving 17 bases of the junction unmatched. CDR3 sequence reads: CASHKKSPGQGFSGANVLTF. CDR3 DNA: TGCGCCAGCCACAAAAAATCCCCGGGACAGGGCTTCTCTGGGGCCAACGTCCTGACTTTC.

The gene calls are TRBV5-1 and TRBJ1-4; D might be TRBD1 (5 bases). Germline-derived CDR1 and CDR2 are SGHRS and YFSETQ. This CDR3 contains 14 residues. Trimming took off 7 bases at V and 4 bases at J, with 14 bases between the two ends. In DNA form, the CDR3 reads TGCGCCAGCCGGAGAGACAGTATTAATGAAAAACTGTTTTTT. Its translation: CASRRDSINEKLFF.

This rearrangement joins TRBV19 to TRBJ2-7, with D perhaps being TRBD1 or TRBD2 (5 bases each). Germline CDR1 LNHDA, CDR2 SQIVND (reference sequence). V gave up 5 bases and J gave up 1 base, with 9 bases separating them. This CDR3 has 13 residues. The CDR3 DNA is TGTGCCAGTAGTGAGGGGCAGTCCTACGAGCAGTACTTC. Its protein is CASSEGQSYEQYF.

The chain employs TRBV5-5 and TRBJ2-1; 10 bases are a match to TRBD1. The CDR3 sequence is 15 residues long. CDR1 SGHKS and CDR2 YYEKEE come from the germline V gene (reference sequence). V was clipped by 5 bases and J by 8 bases; unmatched bases: 10. This chain's CDR3 is CASSQGQGLADEQFF. CDR3 DNA: TGTGCCAGCAGTCAGGGACAGGGGCTCGCGGATGAGCAGTTCTTC. The full variable domain, rest sourced from reference TRBV5-5 and TRBJ2-1, is DAGVTQSPTHLIKTRGQQVTLRCSPISGHKSVSWYQQVLGQGPQFIFQYYEKEERGRGNFPDRFSARQFPNYSSELNVNALLLGDSALYLCASSQGQGLADEQFFGPGTRLTVL.

The chain has TRBV4-1 and TRBJ2-3; 7 bases are a match to TRBD2. This CDR3 is 19 amino acids long. With V trimmed by 3 bases and J by 4 bases, 19 bases remained unmatched. Germline CDR1 and CDR2: MGHRA and YSYEKL. CDR3 loop: CASSQTRAFPGRGADTQYF. DNA for the CDR3: TGCGCCAGCAGCCAGACAAGGGCTTTCCCGGGACGGGGGGCAGATACGCAGTATTTT.

This chain links TRBV19 with TRBJ1-1; 9 bases map to TRBD1. The CDR3 runs 14 residues. Germline V CDR1 and CDR2: LNHDA, SQIVND (reference sequence). V lost 5 bases, J lost 5 bases, and 6 bases stayed unmatched. The CDR3 loop reads CASSSGTGWTEAFF. The DNA of the CDR3 is TGTGCCAGTAGTTCCGGGACAGGGTGGACTGAAGCTTTCTTT.

CDR3 in amino acids: CASRLGLATSSYEQYF. Here the CDR3 DNA reads TGTGCAAGTCGCTTGGGTCTCGCTACAAGCTCCTACGAGCAGTACTTC. V and J are TRBV12-2 and TRBJ2-7. TRBV12-2 is noted as a pseudogene. The CDR3 consists of 16 residues.

The chain has TRBV19 and TRBJ2-3, with D unresolved. Trimming stripped 11 bases from V and 3 bases from J, with 12 bases between. Germline V gene sequence: CDR1 LNHDA, CDR2 SQIVND (reference sequence). This CDR3 spans 12 amino acids. CDR3 in DNA: TGTGCCTCTTCGCTGGGAACAGATACGCAGTATTTT. As protein: CASSLGTDTQYF.

CDR3 sequence reads: CAWSPSSYNEQFF. CDR3 sequence (DNA): TGTGCCTGGAGCCCTAGCTCCTACAATGAGCAGTTCTTC. The chain couples TRBV30 to TRBJ2-1; D remains ambiguous. The ends were cut back, 3 bases at V and 0 bases at J, with 6 bases in the middle. The CDR3 has 13 residues. CDR1 is GTSNPN, CDR2 SVGIG, per germline (reference sequence).